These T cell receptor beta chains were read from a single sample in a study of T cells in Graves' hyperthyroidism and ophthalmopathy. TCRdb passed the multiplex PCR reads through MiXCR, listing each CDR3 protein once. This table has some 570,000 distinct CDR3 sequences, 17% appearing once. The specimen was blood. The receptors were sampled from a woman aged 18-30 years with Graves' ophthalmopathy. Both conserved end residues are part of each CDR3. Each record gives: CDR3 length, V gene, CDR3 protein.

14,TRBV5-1,CASSPAIGSYEQYF
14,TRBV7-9,CASTPGLASETQYF
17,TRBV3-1,CASSQARGPKVGTEAFF
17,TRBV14,CASSQELGGISGNEQFF
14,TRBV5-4,CASSLEGMGEKLFF
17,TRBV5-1,CASSLEGGDLSSSIQYF
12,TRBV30,CAWGTDERTQYF
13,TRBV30,CARSPGPSWGYTF
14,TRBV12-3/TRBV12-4,CASSPTDGEETQYF
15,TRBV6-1,CASSPRGVLGDTQYF
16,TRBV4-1,CASSQEVAGITDTQYF
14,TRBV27,CASRPGQANEKLFF
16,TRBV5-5,CASSIGTGRGNQPQHF
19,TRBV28,CASERERVLVGAGTTEAFF
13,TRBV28,CASSLVRDREAFF
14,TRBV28,CASGTGTLNTEAFF
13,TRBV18,CASSPMGNEKLFF
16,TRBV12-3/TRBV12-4,CASSPRDRGPSYEQYF
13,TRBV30,CAWSGLRQETQYF
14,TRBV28,CASRAGTGSSPLHF
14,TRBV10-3,CATEDRAYNSPLHF
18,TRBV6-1,CASSEKGQGLLYAYEQYF
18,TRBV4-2,CASSQDSRAVSYNSPLHF
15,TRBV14,CASSQAGTGAYGYTF